This TCR beta chain comes out of a study of blood T cell repertoires in COVID-19. Study-wide context: Acute and convalescent COVID-19 samples came from the United States, Italy and Spain.

The CDR3 consists of 14 residues. V lost 7 bases, J lost 1 base, and 13 bases lay in between. Per germline, CDR1 MNHEY and CDR2 SVGAGI. Per the original methods: Using reference gene primer amplification, nucleated cell counts were estimated. Profiling relied on immunoSEQ multiplex PCR, and the TCRdb table lists in-frame clones only, not all of them. From that table come the V and J calls and clone size; the DNA was used to work out D and trimming. The table lists roughly 68,000 clones, around 89% of them singletons. The TCR sequence derives from a woman in her 70s with acute or convalescent COVID-19. Sequenced input: peripheral blood. The chain links TRBV6-5 to TRBJ1-1, with D perhaps matching TRBD1 (5 bases). The CDR3 DNA follows: TGTGCCAGCACCCTACTAAGGGGGAACACTGAAGCTTTCTTT. Protein: CASTLLRGNTEAFF.